This is a list of T cell receptor beta chains from one sample in a study of neurological immune-mediated disorders. MiXCR, applied by TCRdb to the 5' RACE reads, yields one record per CDR3 protein. Of 45,000 or so distinct CDR3 sequences listed, just under 6.5% were seen once; the top ten hold around 0.52%. Sequences were obtained from CD4+ T cells from blood. These receptors were taken from a woman aged 40-49 years in good health. Both conserved end residues are part of each CDR3. D genes are given only for firm matches. Clone size is not always given. Where it is, it says once, few, many or a class for expanded clones.

>many|-|TRBV28|TRBJ1-5
TGTGCCAGCAATCCCTCCAGCGGGGGGCTTAGCCAGCCCCAGCATTTT
CASNPSSGGLSQPQHF
>many|TRBD2|TRBV20-1|TRBJ2-1
TGCAGTGCTAGGACTAGCGGGATCAATGAGCAGTTCTTC
CSARTSGINEQFF
>few|-|TRBV19|TRBJ1-5
TGTGCCGGAAGTAGTTGGGGAAATCAGCCCCAGCATTTT
CAGSSWGNQPQHF
>many|-|TRBV7-8|TRBJ2-5
TGTGCCAGCAGCTTTCTAGGGGCGGCTAGCGACGAGACCCAGTACTTC
CASSFLGAASDETQYF
>-|-|TRBV10-3|TRBJ1-2
TGTGCCTCGTCTGTCGGGACGGACTATGGCTACACCTTC
CASSVGTDYGYTF
>many|-|TRBV27|TRBJ2-2
TGTGCCAGCAGTTCCCCCGGGGGGCGGATATCCGGGGAGCTGTTTTTT
CASSSPGGRISGELFF
>many|TRBD1|TRBV6-2/TRBV6-3|TRBJ2-5
TGTGCCAGCAGCAGGACAGGGTTCCAAGAGACCCAGTACTTC
CASSRTGFQETQYF
>-|-|TRBV7-8|TRBJ1-6
TGTGCCAGCAGCTTAGCAGGGGACCTAGGTTCACCCCTCCACTTT
CASSLAGDLGSPLHF
>medium-sized|TRBD1|TRBV5-1|TRBJ2-7
TGCGCCAGCAGCTTGGAGGGACAGGGGTACGAGCAGTACTTC
CASSLEGQGYEQYF
>many|-|TRBV12-5|TRBJ1-1
TGTGCTAGTGTTTCAGACCTGAACACTGAAGCTTTCTTT
CASVSDLNTEAFF
>many|-|TRBV24-1|TRBJ1-1
TGTGCCACCAGTGACAGTTTGAACACTGAAGCTTTCTTT
CATSDSLNTEAFF
>many|-|TRBV24-1|TRBJ1-5
TGTGCCACCAGTGATTCTGGCAGGGCAAGCAATCAGCCCCAGCATTTT
CATSDSGRASNQPQHF
>many|-|TRBV20-1|TRBJ2-7
TGCAGTGCTAGCGGTCTCCCCCGGAACGAGCAGTACTTC
CSASGLPRNEQYF
>few|TRBD2|TRBV20-1|TRBJ2-1
TGCAGTGCTAGACTTAGCGGGCCGAGCTCCTACAATGAGCAGTTCTTC
CSARLSGPSSYNEQFF